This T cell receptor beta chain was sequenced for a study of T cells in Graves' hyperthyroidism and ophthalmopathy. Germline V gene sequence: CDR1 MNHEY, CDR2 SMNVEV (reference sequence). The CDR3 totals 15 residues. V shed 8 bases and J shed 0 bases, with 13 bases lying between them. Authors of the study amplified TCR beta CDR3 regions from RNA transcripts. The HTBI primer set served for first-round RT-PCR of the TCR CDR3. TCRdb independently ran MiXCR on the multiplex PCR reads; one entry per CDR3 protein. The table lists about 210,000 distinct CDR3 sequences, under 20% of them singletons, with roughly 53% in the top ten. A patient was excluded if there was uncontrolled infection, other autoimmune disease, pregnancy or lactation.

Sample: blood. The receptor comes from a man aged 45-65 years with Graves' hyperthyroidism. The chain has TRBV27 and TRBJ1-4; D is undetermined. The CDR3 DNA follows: TGTGCCAGCGGCGCGGTTTACGCAACTAATGAAAAACTGTTTTTT. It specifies CASGAVYATNEKLFF. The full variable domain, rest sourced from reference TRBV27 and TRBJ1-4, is EAQVTQNPRYLITVTGKKLTVTCSQNMNHEYMSWYRQDPGLGLRQIYYSMNVEVTDKGDVPEGYKVSRKEKRNFPLILESPSPNQTSLYFCASGAVYATNEKLFFGSGTQLSVL.